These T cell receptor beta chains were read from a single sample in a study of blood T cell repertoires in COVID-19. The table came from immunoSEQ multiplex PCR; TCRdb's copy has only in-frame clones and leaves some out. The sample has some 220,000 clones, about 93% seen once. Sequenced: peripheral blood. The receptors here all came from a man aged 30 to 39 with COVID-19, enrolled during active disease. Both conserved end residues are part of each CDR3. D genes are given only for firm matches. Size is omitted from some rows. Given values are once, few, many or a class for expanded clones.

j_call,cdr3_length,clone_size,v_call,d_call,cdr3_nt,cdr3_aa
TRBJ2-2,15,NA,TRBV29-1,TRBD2,TGCAGCGTTGGGGTGAAGCGGGGCAACACCGGGGAGCTGTTTTTT,CSVGVKRGNTGELFF
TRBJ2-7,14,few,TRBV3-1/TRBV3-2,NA,TGTGCCAGCAGCCAAGTAGCGGACTCCTACGAGCAGTACTTC,CASSQVADSYEQYF
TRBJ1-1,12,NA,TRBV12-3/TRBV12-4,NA,TGTGCCAGCAGACGGGGGAACACTGAAGCTTTCTTT,CASRRGNTEAFF
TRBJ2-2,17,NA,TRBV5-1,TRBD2,TGCGCCAGCAGCGGTAGCGGGGGGGCCAGCCACACCGGGGAGCTGTTTTTT,CASSGSGGASHTGELFF
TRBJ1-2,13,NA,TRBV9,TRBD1,TGTGCCAGCAGCCGGACAGGGGGCAATGGCTACACCTTC,CASSRTGGNGYTF
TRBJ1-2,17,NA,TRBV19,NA,TGTGCCAGTAGTATAGATCATCAAAGGGGATTTAACTATGGCTACACCTTC,CASSIDHQRGFNYGYTF
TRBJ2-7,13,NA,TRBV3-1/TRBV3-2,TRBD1,TGTGCCAGCGGGACCGGACAGGGCTACGAGCAGTACTTC,CASGTGQGYEQYF
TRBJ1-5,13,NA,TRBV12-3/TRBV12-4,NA,TGTGCCAGCAGTTTAACCAGTGGTCAGCCCCAGCATTTT,CASSLTSGQPQHF
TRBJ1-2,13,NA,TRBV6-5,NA,TGTGCCAGCAGTTACTCGGGGCCAGGAGGCTACACCTTC,CASSYSGPGGYTF
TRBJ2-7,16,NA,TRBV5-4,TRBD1,TGTGCCAGCAGCTCAACAGCCGGGACAGGGCTCTACGAGCAGTACTTC,CASSSTAGTGLYEQYF
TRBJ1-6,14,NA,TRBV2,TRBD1,TGTGCCAGCGGGGACAGGGGGAACAATTCACCCCTCCACTTT,CASGDRGNNSPLHF
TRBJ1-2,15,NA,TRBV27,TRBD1,TGTGCCAGCAGTTCTTCCCTGGACAGGGCGAGTGGCTACACCTTC,CASSSSLDRASGYTF
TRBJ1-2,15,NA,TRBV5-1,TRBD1,TGCGCCAGCAGCTTGGCCGGACAGGGTGCGGATGGCTACACCTTC,CASSLAGQGADGYTF
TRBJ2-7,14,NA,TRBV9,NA,TGTGCCAGCAGCGTAGAGGGGCAGTCCTACGAGCAGTACTTC,CASSVEGQSYEQYF
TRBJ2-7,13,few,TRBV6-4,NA,TGTGCCAGCCAGGTAGCGGAGACCTACGAGCAGTACTTC,CASQVAETYEQYF
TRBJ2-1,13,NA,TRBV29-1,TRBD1,TGCAGCGTTGATACCGGGACAGACAATGAGCAGTTCTTC,CSVDTGTDNEQFF
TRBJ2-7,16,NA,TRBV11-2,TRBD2,TGTGCCAGCAGCTCCTTTTGGACTAGCTATTCCTACGAGCAGTACTTC,CASSSFWTSYSYEQYF
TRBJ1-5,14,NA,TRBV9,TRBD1,TGTGCCAGCAGTGGGACAGATAGCAATCAGCCCCAGCATTTT,CASSGTDSNQPQHF
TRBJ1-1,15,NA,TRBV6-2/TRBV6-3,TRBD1,TGTGCCAGCAGTCGCGATGGGACAGGGGGAACTGAAGCTTTCTTT,CASSRDGTGGTEAFF
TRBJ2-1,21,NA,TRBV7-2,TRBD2,TGTGCCAGCAGCTTAGCCCCAAGAGCGGGGGCGCCGATCTTATCCTACAATGAGCAGTTCTTC,CASSLAPRAGAPILSYNEQFF
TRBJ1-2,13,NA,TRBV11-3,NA,TGTGCCAGCAGCTCCTCGGCAGGGGAAGGCTACACCTTC,CASSSSAGEGYTF
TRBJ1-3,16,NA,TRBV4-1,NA,TGCGCCAGCAGCCAAGATCATCGCAGCTCTGGAAACACCATATATTTT,CASSQDHRSSGNTIYF
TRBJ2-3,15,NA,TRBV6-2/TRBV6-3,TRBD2,TGTGCCAGCAGTAGCGGGGGGGCCGGCACAGATACGCAGTATTTT,CASSSGGAGTDTQYF
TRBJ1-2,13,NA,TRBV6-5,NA,TGTGCCAGCAGTTACTCGGGAGACTATGGCTACACCTTC,CASSYSGDYGYTF
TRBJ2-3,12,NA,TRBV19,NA,TGTGCCAGTTTACAGAGCACAGATACGCAGTATTTT,CASLQSTDTQYF
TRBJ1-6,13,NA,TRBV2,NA,TGTGCCAGCACTCTCCAGGTCAATTCACCCCTCCACTTT,CASTLQVNSPLHF
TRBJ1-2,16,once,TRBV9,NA,TGTGCCAGCAGCGTAGCTAAGGAAGCGGGATTTTATGGCTACACCTTC,CASSVAKEAGFYGYTF
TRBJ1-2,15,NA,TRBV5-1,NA,TGCGCCAGCAGCTTGGCAGGAGGGATTGACTATGGCTACACCTTC,CASSLAGGIDYGYTF
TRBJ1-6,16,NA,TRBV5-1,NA,TGCGCCAGCAGCTTGTCCGGGGACTCCTATAATTCACCCCTCCACTTT,CASSLSGDSYNSPLHF
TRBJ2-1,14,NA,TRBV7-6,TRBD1,TGTGCCAGCAGCTCGGGACAGGGGATCCATGAGCAGTTCTTC,CASSSGQGIHEQFF
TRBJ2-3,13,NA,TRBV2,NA,TGTGCCAGCAGTCGGACGGGAGTAGATACGCAGTATTTT,CASSRTGVDTQYF
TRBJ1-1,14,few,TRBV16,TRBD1,TGTGCCAGCAGCCGGTCGGACAGGTGGACTGAAGCTTTCTTT,CASSRSDRWTEAFF
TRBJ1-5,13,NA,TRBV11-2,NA,TGTGCCAGCAGCTTAGATCAATATCAGCCCCAGCATTTT,CASSLDQYQPQHF
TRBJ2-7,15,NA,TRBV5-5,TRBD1,TGTGCCAGCAGCCGCCTACCTGACAGGGCCTACGAGCAGTACTTC,CASSRLPDRAYEQYF
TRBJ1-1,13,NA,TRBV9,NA,TGTGCCAGCAGCGCGACAGGGAACACTGAAGCTTTCTTT,CASSATGNTEAFF
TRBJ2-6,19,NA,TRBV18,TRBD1,TGTGCCAGCTCACCACCGAGTCTGGCAGGGGGCACTGGGGCCAACGTCCTGACTTTC,CASSPPSLAGGTGANVLTF
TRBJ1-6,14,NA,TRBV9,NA,TGTGCCAGCAGCGCAAGAACAACGAATTCACCCCTCCACTTT,CASSARTTNSPLHF
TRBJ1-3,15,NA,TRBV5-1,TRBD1,TGCGCCAGCAGCTTGGGTGGGACAGGTGGAAACACCATATATTTT,CASSLGGTGGNTIYF
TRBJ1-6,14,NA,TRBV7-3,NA,TGTGCCAGCAGCTTAAGTGGGGCACCTTCACCCCTCCACTTT,CASSLSGAPSPLHF
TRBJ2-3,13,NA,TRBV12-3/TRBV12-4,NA,TGTGCCAGCAGTTTAGTGGACAGAAATACGCAGTATTTT,CASSLVDRNTQYF
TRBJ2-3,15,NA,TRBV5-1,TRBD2,TGCGCCAGCAGCGGGGGACTAGCGGAAACAGATACGCAGTATTTT,CASSGGLAETDTQYF
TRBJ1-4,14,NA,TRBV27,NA,TGTGCCAGCAGTTTTGGGGCAGGGCAGGAAAAACTGTTTTTT,CASSFGAGQEKLFF
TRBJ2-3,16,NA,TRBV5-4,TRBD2,TGTGCCAGCAGCTTGGCGCTAGCGGGGAGGGGAGATACGCAGTATTTT,CASSLALAGRGDTQYF
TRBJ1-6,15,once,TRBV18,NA,TGTGCCAGCTCACGCGGGGCTCCACACCCTGCACCCCTCCACTTT,CASSRGAPHPAPLHF
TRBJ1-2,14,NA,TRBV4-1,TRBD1,TGCGCCAGCAGCCAAGCGGGGACAGGGTACGGCTACACCTTC,CASSQAGTGYGYTF
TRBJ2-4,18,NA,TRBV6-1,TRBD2,TGTGCCAGCAGTGTTCAGCGGGGGGGGACACTAGCCAAAAACATTCAGTACTTC,CASSVQRGGTLAKNIQYF
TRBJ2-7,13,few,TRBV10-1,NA,TGCGCCAGCAGTGGACAGGCCTTCTACGAGCAGTACTTC,CASSGQAFYEQYF
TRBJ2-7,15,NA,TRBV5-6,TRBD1,TGTGCCAGCAGCCAAGGGACAGGGGGCTGGGACGAGCAGTACTTC,CASSQGTGGWDEQYF
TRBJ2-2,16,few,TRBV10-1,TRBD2,TGCGCCAGCAGTGAGTCGGCGGGGGGGATCACCGGGGAGCTGTTTTTT,CASSESAGGITGELFF
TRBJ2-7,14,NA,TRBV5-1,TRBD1,TGCGCCAGCAGTCACGGACAGGGGGGGTACGAGCAGTACTTC,CASSHGQGGYEQYF
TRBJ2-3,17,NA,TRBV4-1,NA,TGCGCCAGCAGCCGCCGGACAGTAGACGAAGTAGAAGATACGCAGTATTTT,CASSRRTVDEVEDTQYF